Listed below are T cell receptor beta chains from one sample, sequenced in a study of cytomegalovirus exposure and HLA in healthy donors. The method was immunoSEQ multiplex PCR; TCRdb's version includes in-frame clones alone and lacks a portion of them. Counted here are 140,000 to 150,000 clones, just under 75% occurring once; the ten biggest clones make up approximately 1.8%. Sequences were obtained from PBMCs. Receptors were obtained from a woman aged 18-29 years in good health and CMV-seronegative. Each CDR3 is given with its conserved first and last residue. D genes are given only for firm matches. The size entry is marked missing in some rows and otherwise reads once, few, many or a size class.

>NA|TRBJ2-5|TRBV7-2|NA
CASSPGSVLRETQYF
TGTGCCAGCAGCCCGGGGAGCGTCCTCCGGGAGACCCAGTACTTC
>NA|TRBJ1-4|TRBV29-1|NA
CSVLSDEKLFF
TGCAGCGTCTTATCAGATGAAAAACTGTTTTTT
>TRBD2|TRBJ2-3|TRBV5-4|NA
CASTILTSGATDTQYF
TGTGCCAGCACCATATTAACTAGCGGGGCCACAGATACGCAGTATTTT
>TRBD1|TRBJ2-7|TRBV2|NA
CASSLTGMREQYF
TGTGCCAGCAGCCTGACAGGGATGAGGGAGCAGTACTTC
>TRBD2|TRBJ2-6|TRBV7-2|NA
CASSRVGGVMSGANGLTF
TGTGCCAGCAGCAGGGTTGGGGGGGTAATGTCTGGGGCCAACGGCCTGACTTTC
>NA|TRBJ1-2|TRBV28|few
CASSPTDPVYGYTF
TGTGCCAGCAGCCCGACAGACCCCGTCTATGGCTACACCTTC
>NA|TRBJ1-6|TRBV28|NA
CASRPGRYNSPLHF
TGTGCCAGCAGACCCGGGAGGTATAATTCACCCCTCCACTTT
>NA|TRBJ1-1|TRBV6-5|NA
CASRTAGRGAFF
TGTGCCAGCAGAACCGCAGGGCGTGGGGCTTTCTTT
>TRBD1|TRBJ1-2|TRBV6-4|NA
CASKGRRDRTSYYGYTF
TGTGCCAGCAAGGGAAGAAGGGACAGGACTTCTTACTATGGCTACACCTTC
>TRBD1|TRBJ2-2|TRBV19|NA
CAKQGTNTGELFF
TGTGCCAAACAGGGGACGAACACCGGGGAGCTGTTTTTT
>TRBD1|TRBJ1-1|TRBV9|few
CASNRQGGSTEAFF
TGTGCCAGCAACCGACAGGGGGGAAGCACTGAAGCTTTCTTT
>TRBD1|TRBJ1-4|TRBV19|NA
CASSIPGQGREKLFF
TGTGCCAGTAGTATCCCCGGACAGGGCCGGGAAAAACTGTTTTTT
>TRBD1|TRBJ1-1|TRBV5-6|NA
CASSRDRGILEAFF
TGTGCCAGCAGTCGCGACAGGGGGATTCTTGAAGCTTTCTTT
>TRBD2|TRBJ2-3|TRBV15|NA
CATSRTSGRADTQYF
TGTGCCACCAGCAGAACTAGCGGGAGGGCAGATACGCAGTATTTT
>TRBD1|TRBJ2-5|TRBV5-4|NA
CASSQARQGETQYF
TGTGCCAGCAGCCAAGCTAGACAGGGGGAGACCCAGTACTTC
>TRBD2|TRBJ2-1|TRBV5-5|NA
CASSFASGSSYNEQFF
TGTGCCAGCAGCTTTGCTAGCGGTTCCTCCTACAATGAGCAGTTCTTC
>NA|TRBJ1-1|TRBV19|NA
CASSIDGYYTEAFF
TGTGCCAGTAGTATAGACGGGTACTACACTGAAGCTTTCTTT
>TRBD1|TRBJ2-7|TRBV9|NA
CASSGGSGQGSNEQYF
TGTGCCAGCAGCGGGGGCTCGGGACAGGGGTCCAACGAGCAGTACTTC
>TRBD1|TRBJ2-7|TRBV29-1|NA
CSVDRGGRVGQYF
TGCAGCGTCGACAGGGGAGGCCGGGTTGGGCAGTACTTC
>NA|TRBJ2-2|TRBV11-3|NA
CASSFPGQTGELFF
TGTGCCAGCAGCTTCCCGGGTCAAACCGGGGAGCTGTTTTTT
>NA|TRBJ1-1|TRBV28|NA
CASSTLREELNTEAFF
TGTGCCAGCAGCACCCTGCGAGAGGAATTGAACACTGAAGCTTTCTTT
>TRBD1|TRBJ1-1|TRBV9|NA
CASSPGTGKTEAFF
TGTGCCAGCAGCCCAGGGACAGGGAAAACTGAAGCTTTCTTT
>TRBD1|TRBJ2-5|TRBV28|NA
CASSSGQQETQYF
TGTGCCAGCAGTTCGGGACAGCAAGAGACCCAGTACTTC